This T cell receptor (beta chain) comes out of a study of blood T cell repertoires in COVID-19. Study-wide background: In each case, the material was cDNA or gDNA derived from T cells, B-cell-depleted T cells, or PBMCs.

Produced via immunoSEQ multiplex PCR; TCRdb's table is partial and in-frame only. Of under 350,000 clones in the sample, 80% to 90% were seen once. Trimming at V came to 2 bases and at J to 0 bases, leaving 3 bases not matched to a gene. CDR3 length equals 14 residues. Germline values: CDR1 GTSNPN, CDR2 SVGIG (reference sequence). This clonotype originated in a man aged 40-50 years with acute or convalescent COVID-19. V is TRBV30 and J is TRBJ2-7, with 8 bases that match TRBD2. What was sequenced was peripheral blood. DNA for the CDR3: TGTGCCTGGAGTCGGGGGGGCAACTCCTACGAGCAGTACTTC. This gives the protein CAWSRGGNSYEQYF.